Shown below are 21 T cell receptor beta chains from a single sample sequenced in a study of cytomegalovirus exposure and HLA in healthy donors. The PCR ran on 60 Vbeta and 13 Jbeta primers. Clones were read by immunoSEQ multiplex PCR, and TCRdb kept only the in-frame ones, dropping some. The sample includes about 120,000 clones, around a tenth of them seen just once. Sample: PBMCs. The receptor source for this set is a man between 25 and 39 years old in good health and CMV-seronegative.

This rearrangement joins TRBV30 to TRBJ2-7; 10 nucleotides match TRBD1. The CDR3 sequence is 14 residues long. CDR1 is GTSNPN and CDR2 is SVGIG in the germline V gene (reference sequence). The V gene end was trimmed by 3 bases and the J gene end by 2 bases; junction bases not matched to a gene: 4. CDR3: CAWRIGQGAYEQYF. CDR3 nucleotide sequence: TGTGCCTGGAGGATAGGACAGGGGGCCTACGAGCAGTACTTC.

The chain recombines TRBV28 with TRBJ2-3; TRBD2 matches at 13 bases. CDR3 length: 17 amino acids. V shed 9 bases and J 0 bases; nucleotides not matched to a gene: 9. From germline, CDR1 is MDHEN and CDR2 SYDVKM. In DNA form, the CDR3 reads TGTGCCAGAACCAGGACTAGCGGGAGTTATAGCACAGATACGCAGTATTTT. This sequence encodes CARTRTSGSYSTDTQYF.

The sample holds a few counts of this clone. The CDR3 sequence: CSVEYMGAQYF. In DNA form, the CDR3 reads TGCAGCGTTGAATATATGGGAGCCCAGTACTTC. This chain links TRBV29-1 with TRBJ2-5; D is perhaps TRBD2 (5 bases). This CDR3 is 11 amino acids long. V lost 2 bases and J 9 bases, leaving 10 bases between the germline ends. Germline loops: CDR1 SQVTM, CDR2 ANQGSEA.

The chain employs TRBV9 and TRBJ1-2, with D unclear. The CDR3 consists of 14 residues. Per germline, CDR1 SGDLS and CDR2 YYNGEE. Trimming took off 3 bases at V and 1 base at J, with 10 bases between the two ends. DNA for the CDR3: TGTGCCAGCAGCGCGTCCGGGAATAACTATGGCTACACCTTC. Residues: CASSASGNNYGYTF.

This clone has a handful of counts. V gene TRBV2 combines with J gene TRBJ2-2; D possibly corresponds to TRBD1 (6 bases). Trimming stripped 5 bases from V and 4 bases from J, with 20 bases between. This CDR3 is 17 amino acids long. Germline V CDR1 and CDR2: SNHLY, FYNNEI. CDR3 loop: CASSNLQIGQTTGELFF. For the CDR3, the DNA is TGTGCCAGCAGTAACCTACAAATAGGACAGACCACCGGGGAGCTGTTTTTT.

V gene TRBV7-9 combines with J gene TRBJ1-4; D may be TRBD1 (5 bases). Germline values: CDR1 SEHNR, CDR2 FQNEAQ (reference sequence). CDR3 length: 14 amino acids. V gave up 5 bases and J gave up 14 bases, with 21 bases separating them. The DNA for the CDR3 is TGTGCCAGCAGCCCTAACCCGTTAGCCGGGGGGCTGTTTTTT. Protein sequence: CASSPNPLAGGLFF.

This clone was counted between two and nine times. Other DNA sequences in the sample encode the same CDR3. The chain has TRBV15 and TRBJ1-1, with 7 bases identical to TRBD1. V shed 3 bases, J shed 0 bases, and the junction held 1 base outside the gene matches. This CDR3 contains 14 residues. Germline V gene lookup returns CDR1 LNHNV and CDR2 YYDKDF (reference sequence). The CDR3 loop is CATSRDRLNTEAFF. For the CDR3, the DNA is TGTGCCACCAGCAGGGACAGGCTGAACACTGAAGCTTTCTTT.

CDR3 loop: CSELAEETQYF. The DNA of the CDR3 is TGCAGTGAACTAGCGGAAGAGACCCAGTACTTC. The chain couples TRBV20-1 to TRBJ2-5, with 8 positions matching TRBD2. The ends lost 7 bases at V and 3 bases at J; junction bases unmatched: 1. CDR3 length: 11 amino acids. Per the germline V gene, CDR1 is DFQATT and CDR2 is SNEGSKA (reference sequence).

CDR3: CASTQGSGANVLTF. Here the CDR3 DNA reads TGTGCCAGCACTCAGGGCTCTGGGGCCAACGTCCTGACTTTC. This chain joins TRBV6-5 and TRBJ2-6; a weak D match, TRBD1 (5 bases). V was clipped by 7 bases and J by 0 bases, with 7 bases between them. Germline V lookup: CDR1 MNHEY, CDR2 SVGAGI. The CDR3 has 14 residues.

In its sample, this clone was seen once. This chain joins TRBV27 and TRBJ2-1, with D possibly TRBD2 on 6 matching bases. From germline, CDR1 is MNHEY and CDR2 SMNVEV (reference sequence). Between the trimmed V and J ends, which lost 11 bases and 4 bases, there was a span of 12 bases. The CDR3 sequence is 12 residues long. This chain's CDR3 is CAAGRRYNEQFF. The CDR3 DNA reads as TGTGCCGCGGGACGACGTTACAATGAGCAGTTCTTC.

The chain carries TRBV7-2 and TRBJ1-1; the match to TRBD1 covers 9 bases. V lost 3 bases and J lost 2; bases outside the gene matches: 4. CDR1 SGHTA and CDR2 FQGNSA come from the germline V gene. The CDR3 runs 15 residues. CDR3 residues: CASSLEQGANTEAFF. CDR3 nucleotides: TGTGCCAGCAGCTTGGAACAGGGGGCAAACACTGAAGCTTTCTTT.

The CDR3 DNA sequence: TGTGCCAGCAGCTTATCCCGGGTTTGGGAGAAGACTGAAGCTTTCTTT. Amino acid sequence: CASSLSRVWEKTEAFF. The rearrangement links TRBV5-6 to TRBJ1-1; D is undetermined. Germline loops: CDR1 SGHDT, CDR2 YYEEEE. The CDR3 loop spans 16 amino acids. Trimming shortened V by 2 bases and J by 5 bases, and 19 bases separated the two germline ends. Based on the CDR3 plus reference TRBV5-6 and TRBJ1-1, the full variable domain is DAGVTQSPTHLIKTRGQQVTLRCSPKSGHDTVSWYQQALGQGPQFIFQYYEEEERQRGNFPDRFSGHQFPNYSSELNVNALLLGDSALYLCASSLSRVWEKTEAFFGQGTRLTVV.

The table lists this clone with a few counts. DNA of the CDR3: TGTGCCAGTAGTCCACTTTTACTGAATCAGCCCCAGCATTTT. Amino acids: CASSPLLLNQPQHF. The chain recombines TRBV19 with TRBJ1-5; D gene ambiguous. The V and J ends lost 5 bases and 4 bases respectively, with 12 bases between them. The CDR3 spans 14 residues. In germline, CDR1 is LNHDA, CDR2 SQIVND (reference sequence).

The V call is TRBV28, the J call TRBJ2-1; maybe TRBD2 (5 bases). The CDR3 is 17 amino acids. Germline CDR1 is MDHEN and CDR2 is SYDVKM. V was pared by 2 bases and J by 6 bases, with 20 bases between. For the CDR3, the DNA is TGTGCCAGCAGTTTACGCCCTACGGGGTACGGATCCAATGAGCAGTTCTTC. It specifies CASSLRPTGYGSNEQFF. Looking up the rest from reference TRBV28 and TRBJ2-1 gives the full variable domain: DVKVTQSSRYLVKRTGEKVFLECVQDMDHENMFWYRQDPGLGLRLIYFSYDVKMKEKGDIPEGYSVSREKKERFSLILESASTNQTSMYLCASSLRPTGYGSNEQFFGPGTRLTVL.

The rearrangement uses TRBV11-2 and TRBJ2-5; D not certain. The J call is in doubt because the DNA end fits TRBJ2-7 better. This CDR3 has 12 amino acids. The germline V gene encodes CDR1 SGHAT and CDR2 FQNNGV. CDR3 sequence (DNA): TGTGCCAGCAGCTTAGTCGCCCACGAGCAGTACTTC. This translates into CASSLVAHEQYF.

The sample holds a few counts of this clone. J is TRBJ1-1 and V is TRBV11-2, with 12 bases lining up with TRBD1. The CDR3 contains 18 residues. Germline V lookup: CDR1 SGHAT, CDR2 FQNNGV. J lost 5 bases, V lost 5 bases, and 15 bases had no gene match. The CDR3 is CASSPSPGQGARGTEAFF. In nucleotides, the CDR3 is TGTGCCAGCAGCCCATCGCCGGGACAGGGGGCAAGGGGGACTGAAGCTTTCTTT.

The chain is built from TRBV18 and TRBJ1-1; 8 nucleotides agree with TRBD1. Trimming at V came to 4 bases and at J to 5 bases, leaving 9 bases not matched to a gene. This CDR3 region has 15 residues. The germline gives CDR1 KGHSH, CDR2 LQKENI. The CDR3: CASSLETRDRTEAFF. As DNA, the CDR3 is TGTGCCAGCTCACTGGAAACCAGGGACAGGACTGAAGCTTTCTTT. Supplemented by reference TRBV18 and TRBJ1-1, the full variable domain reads NAGVMQNPRHLVRRRGQEARLRCSPMKGHSHVYWYRQLPEEGLKFMVYLQKENIIDESGMPKERFSAEFPKEGPSILRIQQVVRGDSAAYFCASSLETRDRTEAFFGQGTRLTVV.

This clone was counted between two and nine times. DNA for the CDR3: TGCGCCAGCAGCTCGGGGACTCAGAAAGAGACCCAGTACTTC. Translating it yields CASSSGTQKETQYF. The chain links TRBV5-1 to TRBJ2-5; weak D call: TRBD2 (6 bases). V was trimmed by 3 bases and J by 3 bases, leaving 12 bases between them. This CDR3 has 14 amino acids. CDR1 and CDR2 from the germline V gene are SGHRS and YFSETQ.

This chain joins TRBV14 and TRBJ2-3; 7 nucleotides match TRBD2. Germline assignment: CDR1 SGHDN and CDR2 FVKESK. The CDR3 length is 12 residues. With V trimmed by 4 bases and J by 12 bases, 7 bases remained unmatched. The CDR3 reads CASSPGGGNQYF. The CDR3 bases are TGTGCCAGCAGCCCTGGGGGGGGAAATCAGTATTTT.

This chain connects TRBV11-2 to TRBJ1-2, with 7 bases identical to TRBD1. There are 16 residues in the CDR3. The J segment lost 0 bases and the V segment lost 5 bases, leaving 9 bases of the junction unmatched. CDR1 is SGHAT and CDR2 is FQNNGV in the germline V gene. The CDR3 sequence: CASSPRQGRSNYGYTF. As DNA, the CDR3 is TGTGCCAGCAGCCCACGACAGGGACGGTCTAACTATGGCTACACCTTC.

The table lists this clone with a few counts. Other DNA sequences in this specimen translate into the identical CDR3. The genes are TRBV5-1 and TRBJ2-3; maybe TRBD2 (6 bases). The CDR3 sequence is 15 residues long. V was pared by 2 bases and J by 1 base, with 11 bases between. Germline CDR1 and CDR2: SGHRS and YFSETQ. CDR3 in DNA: TGCGCCAGCAGCTTTTCGGGGGACCGCACAGATACGCAGTATTTT. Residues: CASSFSGDRTDTQYF. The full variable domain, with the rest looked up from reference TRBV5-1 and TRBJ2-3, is KAGVTQTPRYLIKTRGQQVTLSCSPISGHRSVSWYQQTPGQGLQFLFEYFSETQRNKGNFPGRFSGRQFSNSRSEMNVSTLELGDSALYLCASSFSGDRTDTQYFGPGTRLTVL.